The rows below give T cell receptor beta chains drawn from one sample of a study of blood T cell repertoires in COVID-19. TCRdb's copy holds only in-frame clones and misses some; the assay was immunoSEQ multiplex PCR. Of some 70,000 clones in the sample, about 82% were seen once. Sequenced input: peripheral blood. These receptors were obtained from a woman aged 55 to 70 with acute or convalescent COVID-19. CDR3s include the opening cysteine and the closing phenylalanine or tryptophan. Fields, in order: J gene, D gene, clone size, V gene, CDR3 protein, CDR3 DNA. A D gene is named only where the DNA matches it firmly. Some rows mark clone size as missing; the rest say once, few, many or name a class of expanded clone.

>TRBJ1-6|NA|few|TRBV6-6
CATRRAGDLVSYNSPLHF
TGTGCGACCAGACGAGCAGGGGACCTCGTCTCCTATAATTCACCCCTCCACTTT
>TRBJ2-5|TRBD2|NA|TRBV30
CAWSLGGFETQYF
TGTGCCTGGAGTCTGGGGGGGTTTGAGACCCAGTACTTC
>TRBJ2-7|TRBD2|NA|TRBV5-4
CASSTELAGGREQYF
TGTGCCAGCAGCACCGAACTAGCGGGGGGGCGTGAGCAGTACTTC
>TRBJ2-1|NA|once|TRBV9
CASSVDGSPTYNEQFF
TGTGCCAGCAGCGTAGACGGGAGTCCTACCTACAATGAGCAGTTCTTC
>TRBJ2-5|TRBD2|once|TRBV7-6
CASRHVGGTETQYF
TGTGCCAGCAGACACGTGGGAGGGACTGAGACCCAGTACTTC
>TRBJ1-2|NA|once|TRBV6-5
CASSQERWYGYTF
TGTGCCAGCTCCCAAGAGAGGTGGTATGGCTACACCTTC
>TRBJ2-3|NA|NA|TRBV7-2
CASAPGTFRTDTQYF
TGTGCCAGCGCCCCTGGGACTTTCCGCACAGATACGCAGTATTTT
>TRBJ2-7|NA|once|TRBV5-5
CASSMTSQGSYEQYF
TGTGCCAGCAGCATGACCTCCCAGGGTTCCTACGAGCAGTACTTC
>TRBJ1-2|NA|NA|TRBV11-2
CASSTPPGGDTF
TGTGCCAGCAGCACCCCCCCAGGAGGGGACACCTTC
>TRBJ1-2|NA|few|TRBV19
CASSSAGDNYGYTF
TGTGCCAGTAGTTCGGCAGGGGACAACTATGGCTACACCTTC
>TRBJ1-1|NA|NA|TRBV7-2
CASSRSRNTEAFF
TGTGCCAGCAGCCGAAGCCGGAACACTGAAGCTTTCTTT
>TRBJ1-4|TRBD1|NA|TRBV15
CATSRVTGATNEKLFF
TGTGCCACCAGCAGAGTGACAGGGGCAACTAATGAAAAACTGTTTTTT
>TRBJ2-5|NA|NA|TRBV6-5
CAVAGTKETQYF
TGTGCCGTGGCGGGTACAAAAGAGACCCAGTACTTC
>TRBJ1-1|TRBD1|NA|TRBV11-2
CASSKDRGLTEAFF
TGTGCCAGCAGCAAAGACAGGGGGCTCACTGAAGCTTTCTTT
>TRBJ2-4|NA|NA|TRBV24-1
CATSEGGSTKNIQYF
TGTGCCACCAGTGAAGGAGGGTCAACCAAAAACATTCAGTACTTC
>TRBJ1-2|NA|once|TRBV30
CAWSGQRTEMYGYTF
TGTGCCTGGAGTGGTCAGCGGACAGAGATGTATGGCTACACCTTC
>TRBJ1-5|TRBD1|NA|TRBV5-6
CASSFRGRNQPQHF
TGTGCCAGCAGTTTCAGGGGGCGAAATCAGCCCCAGCATTTT
>TRBJ1-1|TRBD1|NA|TRBV2
CASRAMTGGNERAFF
TGTGCCAGCAGGGCAATGACAGGGGGAAACGAGAGAGCTTTCTTT
>TRBJ1-4|NA|NA|TRBV2
CASRAQTATNEKLFF
TGTGCCAGCAGAGCGCAGACAGCAACTAATGAAAAACTGTTTTTT
>TRBJ1-2|TRBD1|NA|TRBV6-6
CASSYTGDSNYGYTF
TGTGCCAGCAGTTATACTGGGGACAGCAACTATGGCTACACCTTC
>TRBJ1-6|TRBD1|NA|TRBV6-6
CASSYSRQGNSPLHF
TGTGCCAGCAGTTACTCGAGACAGGGTAATTCACCCCTCCACTTT
>TRBJ1-2|NA|NA|TRBV19
CASSIDPDKALYYGYTF
TGTGCCAGTAGTATAGACCCCGACAAAGCCCTCTACTATGGCTACACCTTC
>TRBJ2-3|NA|NA|TRBV2
CASSNWSPSSGDTQYF
TGTGCCAGCAGTAACTGGTCTCCGTCCTCCGGGGATACGCAGTATTTT
>TRBJ2-1|NA|NA|TRBV7-9
CASSLRTFRPGNPGNEQFF
TGTGCCAGCAGCCTAAGGACGTTCAGACCGGGAAACCCCGGGAATGAGCAGTTCTTC
>TRBJ2-5|NA|NA|TRBV14
CASSPTLGAQETQYF
TGTGCCAGCAGCCCGACATTAGGGGCTCAAGAGACCCAGTACTTC
>TRBJ1-3|NA|NA|TRBV6-1
CASSEGRGTGNTIYF
TGTGCCAGCAGCGAAGGTCGGGGTACGGGAAACACCATATATTTT
>TRBJ2-5|NA|NA|TRBV11-2
CASRDRGGRETQYF
TGTGCCAGCAGGGATAGGGGGGGCCGGGAGACCCAGTACTTC
>TRBJ1-4|NA|few|TRBV2
CASRFSTNEKLFF
TGTGCCAGCAGGTTCTCAACTAATGAAAAACTGTTTTTT
>TRBJ2-5|TRBD1|NA|TRBV7-3
CASSQKVGTGAWLWEETQYF
TGTGCCAGCAGCCAAAAGGTAGGGACAGGGGCATGGTTGTGGGAAGAGACCCAGTACTTC
>TRBJ2-6|NA|NA|TRBV29-1
CSVQQGSGANVLTF
TGCAGCGTTCAACAGGGCTCTGGGGCCAACGTCCTGACTTTC
>TRBJ1-2|NA|once|TRBV28
CASRAARPNYGYTF
TGTGCCAGCAGGGCGGCAAGACCTAACTATGGCTACACCTTC
>TRBJ2-7|NA|NA|TRBV13
CASSIRGEQYF
TGTGCCAGCAGCATTAGAGGCGAGCAGTACTTC
>TRBJ1-1|TRBD1|NA|TRBV19
CASIKGTGARTEAFF
TGTGCCAGTATAAAGGGGACAGGGGCGCGGACTGAAGCTTTCTTT
>TRBJ2-1|NA|NA|TRBV5-1
CASSFSVEQFF
TGCGCCAGCAGCTTTTCCGTTGAGCAGTTCTTC
>TRBJ1-5|NA|NA|TRBV30
CAWSEAVGVSNQPQHF
TGTGCCTGGAGTGAAGCGGTCGGGGTGAGCAATCAGCCCCAGCATTTT
>TRBJ1-6|NA|NA|TRBV5-4
CASSREDYSPLHF
TGTGCCAGCAGCCGGGAGGACTATTCACCCCTCCACTTT
>TRBJ1-6|NA|NA|TRBV28
CASRIRESSYNSPLHF
TGTGCCAGCAGAATCCGGGAAAGCTCCTATAATTCACCCCTCCACTTT
>TRBJ2-6|TRBD2|NA|TRBV19
CASSWGGTSSGANVLTF
TGTGCCAGTAGCTGGGGGGGGACTTCTTCTGGGGCCAACGTCCTGACTTTC
>TRBJ1-1|NA|NA|TRBV25-1
CASSGQTRGTEAFF
TGTGCCAGCAGTGGTCAAACCCGGGGCACTGAAGCTTTCTTT
>TRBJ1-3|NA|NA|TRBV6-5
CASSPQTVSGNTIYF
TGTGCCAGCAGTCCACAGACGGTCTCTGGAAACACCATATATTTT
>TRBJ2-7|NA|once|TRBV3-1/TRBV3-2
CASSHGAYEQYF
TGTGCCAGCAGCCACGGAGCCTACGAGCAGTACTTC
>TRBJ2-2|TRBD2|NA|TRBV2
CASKGLAGGGPGELFF
TGTGCCAGCAAGGGACTAGCGGGAGGGGGGCCCGGGGAGCTGTTTTTT
>TRBJ2-1|NA|NA|TRBV7-9
CASRQGMGEQFF
TGTGCCAGCAGGCAGGGGATGGGTGAGCAGTTCTTC
>TRBJ1-4|NA|NA|TRBV21-1
CASSLIAMRDREDEKLFF
TGTGCCAGCAGCCTTATCGCGATGAGGGACAGGGAAGATGAAAAACTGTTTTTT
>TRBJ2-2|TRBD1|NA|TRBV24-1
CATSEPGQGRGELFF
TGTGCCACCAGTGAGCCAGGACAGGGTCGCGGGGAGCTGTTTTTT
>TRBJ1-2|NA|NA|TRBV28
CASSLWVRGAAGYTF
TGTGCCAGCAGTTTATGGGTCAGGGGCGCAGCGGGCTACACCTTC
>TRBJ1-5|NA|NA|TRBV19
CASSKRPNQPQHF
TGTGCCAGTAGTAAGCGGCCCAATCAGCCCCAGCATTTT
>TRBJ1-4|NA|NA|TRBV30
CAWGTGSGEKLFF
TGTGCCTGGGGAACAGGGTCGGGTGAAAAACTGTTTTTT
>TRBJ1-2|TRBD1|NA|TRBV28
CASSQGQGNYGYTF
TGTGCCAGCAGTCAGGGACAGGGTAACTATGGCTACACCTTC
>TRBJ1-4|NA|NA|TRBV5-1
CASSLAGEGVFF
TGCGCCAGCAGCTTGGCCGGTGAGGGAGTGTTTTTT
>TRBJ1-1|NA|NA|TRBV30
CAWDNLNTEAFF
TGTGCCTGGGACAACCTGAACACTGAAGCTTTCTTT
>TRBJ2-1|NA|NA|TRBV6-5
CASSYIRERGGEQFF
TGTGCCAGCAGTTACATCCGGGAGAGAGGTGGTGAGCAGTTCTTC
>TRBJ1-2|NA|NA|TRBV6-5
CASSYSAANYGYTF
TGTGCCAGCAGTTACTCGGCTGCTAACTATGGCTACACCTTC
>TRBJ1-1|NA|NA|TRBV2
CASSSRVDTEAFF
TGTGCCAGCAGTTCCAGGGTCGACACTGAAGCTTTCTTT
>TRBJ2-5|TRBD1|NA|TRBV5-1
CASSRVGTGRQTQYF
TGCGCCAGCAGCAGGGTGGGGACAGGGAGACAGACCCAGTACTTC
>TRBJ1-6|NA|NA|TRBV5-1
CASSLEGEYYNSPLHF
TGCGCCAGCAGCTTGGAGGGGGAATACTATAATTCACCCCTCCACTTT
>TRBJ2-3|TRBD2|NA|TRBV7-2
CASSLQAGGNTDTQYF
TGTGCCAGCAGCTTACAGGCGGGGGGCAACACAGATACGCAGTATTTT
>TRBJ1-6|TRBD1|once|TRBV3-1/TRBV3-2
CASSAGQRFSPLHF
TGTGCCAGCAGCGCGGGACAGCGCTTCTCCCCCCTCCACTTT
>TRBJ1-2|NA|NA|TRBV5-1
CASSGGSSYGYTF
TGCGCCAGCAGCGGGGGCTCGTCATATGGCTACACCTTC